Presented here are 7 T cell receptor beta chains from one specimen sequenced in a study of cytomegalovirus exposure and HLA in healthy donors (dated by TCRdb to about 2017). Library generation was performed with the immunoSEQ multiplex PCR assay. For the multiplex PCR, a mixture combining 60 forward primers for TCR Vbeta segments and 13 reverse primers for TCR Jbeta segments was used. TCRdb re-hosts the immuneACCESS table, in-frame sequences only. Its copies lack some clones; in the studies checked, an unresolved V gene accounts for under half of them, and the cause for the rest is not known. Recorded for this sample are 250,000 or so clones; about 90% of them occurred a single time. The ten largest account for 1.5% to 2% of the sample. What was sequenced was PBMCs. These receptor sequences come from a girl aged 2 to 9 in good health and CMV-seronegative.

As to this clone: This specimen includes other DNA sequences encoding the same CDR3. V is TRBV15 and J is TRBJ1-5; 7 bases map to TRBD1. Germline-derived CDR1 and CDR2 are LNHNV and YYDKDF (reference sequence). The CDR3 is made up of 14 amino acids. J lost 4 bases, V lost 0 bases, and 0 bases had no gene match. In nucleotides, the CDR3 is TGTGCCACCAGCAGAGACAGGGGGAATCAGCCCCAGCATTTT. Translating it yields CATSRDRGNQPQHF.

V gene TRBV13 combines with J gene TRBJ1-2, with TRBD1 identical over 9 bases. The CDR3 is 14 residues long. Germline-derived CDR1 and CDR2 are PRHDT and FYEKMQ (reference sequence). J lost 6 bases, V lost 4 bases, and 6 bases had no gene match. The CDR3 coding sequence is TGTGCCAGCAGCTCGGGACAGGGATCAAATGGCTACACCTTC. Residues: CASSSGQGSNGYTF.

The rearrangement links TRBV6-1 to TRBJ2-2; tentatively, D is TRBD1 (6 bases). This CDR3 spans 16 amino acids. Trimming took off 2 bases at V and 4 bases at J, with 14 bases between the two ends. The germline CDR1 and CDR2 sequences are MNHNS and SASEGT. The CDR3 here is CASSELRTVFTGELFF. The CDR3 DNA reads TGTGCCAGCAGTGAACTCAGGACAGTATTCACCGGGGAGCTGTTTTTT.

The V and J genes are TRBV6-1 and TRBJ2-2; 9 bases are a match to TRBD2. Germline CDR1 is MNHNS and CDR2 is SASEGT. V dropped 4 bases and J dropped 6; count of bases not matched to a gene: 9. The CDR3 is 16 residues long. The CDR3, as DNA: TGTGCCAGCAGTGGAAAAAGCGGGGGGTCTGCCGGGGAGCTGTTTTTT. Its translation is CASSGKSGGSAGELFF.

The chain employs TRBV10-3 and TRBJ2-1, with 7 positions matching TRBD2. From germline, CDR1 is ENHRY and CDR2 SYGVKD. With 8 bases clipped from V and 3 bases from J, the junction kept 4 bases outside the gene matches. CDR3 length equals 13 residues. CDR3 in DNA: TGTGCCATCGAGAGCGGGGACTACAATGAGCAGTTCTTC. Its translation is CAIESGDYNEQFF.

The chain employs TRBV4-1 and TRBJ1-5; no definite D call. Germline assignment: CDR1 MGHRA and CDR2 YSYEKL. CDR3 length equals 14 residues. Between the trimmed V and J ends, which lost 4 bases and 3 bases, there was a span of 10 bases. The CDR3: CASSPRLLNQPQHF. Written as DNA, the CDR3 is TGCGCCAGCAGCCCTCGACTGCTCAATCAGCCCCAGCATTTT.

This chain joins TRBV28 and TRBJ2-5, with D unresolved. Trimming left V 3 bases short and J 5 bases short, with 10 bases between. CDR3 length: 13 residues. Germline V gives CDR1 MDHEN, CDR2 SYDVKM. CDR3 coding DNA: TGTGCCAGCAGTTTCCCCGCACGGGAGACCCAGTACTTC. It is translated as CASSFPARETQYF.